This TCR beta chain was profiled in a study of CD8 T cells in Susac syndrome. V dropped 0 bases and J dropped 5 bases, with 11 bases sitting between them. CDR1 GTSNPN and CDR2 SVGIG come from the germline V gene (reference sequence). The CDR3 totals 13 residues. The T cells that were sequenced for TCR beta were CD8+ and CD4+ cells from blood. Negative isolation was used for CD8+ and CD4+ T cells and FACS enrichment for TEMRA cells. RNA totalling roughly 0.5 to 1 ug underwent reverse transcription with random hexamers. Amplification of TCR beta CDR3 spanned 54 Vbeta and 13 Jbeta via immunoSEQ multiplex PCR. TCRdb ran MiXCR on the immunoSEQ multiplex PCR reads and lists one entry per CDR3 protein. The sample shows 100,000 to 150,000 distinct CDR3 sequences, approximately 94% of them seen only once.

The source is a human donor with multiple sclerosis. The J gene is TRBJ2-7, the V gene TRBV30, with D hard to call. Specimen: CD4+ T cells from PBMCs. The CDR3 loop is CAWSVPYPNEQYF. The CDR3 bases are TGTGCCTGGAGTGTACCGTATCCAAACGAGCAGTACTTC.